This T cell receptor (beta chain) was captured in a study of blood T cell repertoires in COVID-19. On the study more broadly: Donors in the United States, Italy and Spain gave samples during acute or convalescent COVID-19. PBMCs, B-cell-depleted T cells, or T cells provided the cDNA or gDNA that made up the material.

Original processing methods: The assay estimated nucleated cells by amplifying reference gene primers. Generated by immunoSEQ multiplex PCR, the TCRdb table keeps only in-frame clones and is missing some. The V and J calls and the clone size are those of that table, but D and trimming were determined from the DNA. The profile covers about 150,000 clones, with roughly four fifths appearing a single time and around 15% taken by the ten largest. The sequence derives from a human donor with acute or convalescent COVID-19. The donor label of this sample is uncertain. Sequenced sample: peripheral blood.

CDR3 sequence reads: CASRTQGAEGYTF. The DNA for the CDR3 is TGTGCCAGCAGAACCCAGGGGGCTGAAGGCTACACCTTC. The chain has TRBV2 and TRBJ1-2, with 8 bases fitting TRBD1. Germline V CDR1 and CDR2: SNHLY, FYNNEI. The length of the CDR3 is 13 residues. Trimming removed 6 bases from V and 8 bases from J; junction bases left unmatched: 8.